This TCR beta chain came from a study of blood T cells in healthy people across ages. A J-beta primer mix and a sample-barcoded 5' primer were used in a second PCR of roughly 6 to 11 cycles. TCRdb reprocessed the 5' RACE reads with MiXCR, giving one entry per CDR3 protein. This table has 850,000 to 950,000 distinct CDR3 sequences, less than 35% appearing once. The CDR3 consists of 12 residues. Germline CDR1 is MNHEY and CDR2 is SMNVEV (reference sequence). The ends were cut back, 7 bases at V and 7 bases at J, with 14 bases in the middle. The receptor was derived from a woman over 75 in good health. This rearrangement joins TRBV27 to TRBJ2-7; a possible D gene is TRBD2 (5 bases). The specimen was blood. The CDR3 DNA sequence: TGTGCCAGCAAGCAGGACTCAAGGGAGCAGTACTTC. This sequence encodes CASKQDSREQYF.